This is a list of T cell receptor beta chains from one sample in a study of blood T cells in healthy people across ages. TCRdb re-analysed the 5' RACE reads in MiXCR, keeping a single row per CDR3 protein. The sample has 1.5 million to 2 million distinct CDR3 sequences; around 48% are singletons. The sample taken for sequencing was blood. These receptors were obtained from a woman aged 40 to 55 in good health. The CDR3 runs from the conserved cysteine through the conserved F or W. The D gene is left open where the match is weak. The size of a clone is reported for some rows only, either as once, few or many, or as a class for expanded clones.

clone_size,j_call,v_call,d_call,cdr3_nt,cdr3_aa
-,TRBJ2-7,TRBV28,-,TGTGCCAGCAGTTTAGCCAGGTACTACGAGCAGTACTTC,CASSLARYYEQYF
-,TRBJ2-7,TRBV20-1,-,TGCAGTGCTAGAGATGTACAGGGCGTCTCCTACGAGCAGTACTTC,CSARDVQGVSYEQYF
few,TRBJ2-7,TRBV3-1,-,TGTGCCAGCAGCCAGGGTGTTACAGGGACCGCCTACGAGCAGTACTTC,CASSQGVTGTAYEQYF
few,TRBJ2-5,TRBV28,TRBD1,TGTGCCAGCAGTTTAAATCCTGACAGGGGGCAAGAGACCCAGTACTTC,CASSLNPDRGQETQYF
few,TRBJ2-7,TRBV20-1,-,TGCAGGGCCTGGCGGGCAGTGGGCGAGCAGTACTTC,CRAWRAVGEQYF
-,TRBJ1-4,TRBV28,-,TGTGCCAGCGGCCCCGTAGGTGAAAAACTGTTTTTT,CASGPVGEKLFF
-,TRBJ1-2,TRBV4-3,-,TGCGCCAGCCGCCAAGAGGCGGTTAACTATGGCTACACCTTC,CASRQEAVNYGYTF
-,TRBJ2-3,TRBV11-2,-,TGTGCCAGCAGCCCCGCACCGCACACAGATACGCAGTATTTT,CASSPAPHTDTQYF
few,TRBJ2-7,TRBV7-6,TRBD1,TGTGCCAGCAGCCCGACAGGGCGGCCCTACGAGCAGTACTTC,CASSPTGRPYEQYF
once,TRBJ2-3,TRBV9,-,TGTGCCAGCAGCTCGACTGAGCGGGTCAACACAGATACGCAGTATTTT,CASSSTERVNTDTQYF
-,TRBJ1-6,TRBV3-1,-,TGTGCCAGCAGCCCTAGCCGACAGTCAACTAATTCACCCCTCCACTTT,CASSPSRQSTNSPLHF
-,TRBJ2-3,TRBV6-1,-,TGTGCCAGCAAGTATACTAGCACAGATACGCAGTATTTT,CASKYTSTDTQYF
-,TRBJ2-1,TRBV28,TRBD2,TGTGCCGGAAGCTGGGCTAGCGGATACAATGAGCAGTTCTTC,CAGSWASGYNEQFF
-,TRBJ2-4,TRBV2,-,TGTGCCAGCAGTGCAGGGAACATTCAGTACTTC,CASSAGNIQYF
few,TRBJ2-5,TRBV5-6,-,TGTGCCAGCAGCTTCTCCCAACTCCAAGAGACCCAGTACTTC,CASSFSQLQETQYF
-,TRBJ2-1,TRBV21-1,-,TGTGCCAGCAGCAAAGACCTGACTAGCGGGGGGGATGTTTACAATGAGCAGTTCTTC,CASSKDLTSGGDVYNEQFF
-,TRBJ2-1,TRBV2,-,TGTGCCAGCAGTGAAGGGGGGAGCAATGAGCAGTTCTTC,CASSEGGSNEQFF
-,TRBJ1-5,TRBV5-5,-,TGTGCCAGCAGCTCCGGGACGGTCGGGTATCAGCCCCAGCATTTT,CASSSGTVGYQPQHF
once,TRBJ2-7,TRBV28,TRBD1,TGTGCCTCATTCTCGGGACAGGGTCTCTACGAGCAGTACTTC,CASFSGQGLYEQYF
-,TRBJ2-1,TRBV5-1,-,TGCGCCAGCAGCCCATCGACTACAAATTACTACAATGAGCAGTTCTTC,CASSPSTTNYYNEQFF
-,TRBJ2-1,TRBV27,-,TGTGCCAGCAGTTTATTAAGCGGTGTGGCTAGCGCACGGAATGAGCAGTTCTTC,CASSLLSGVASARNEQFF
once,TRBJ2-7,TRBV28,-,TGTGCCAGCAGAAAGCCCGGAGTCAGGACCTACGAGCAGTACTTC,CASRKPGVRTYEQYF
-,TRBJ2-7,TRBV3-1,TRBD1,TGTGCCAGCAGACAGGACAGGGGTGTCTACGAGCAGTACTTC,CASRQDRGVYEQYF
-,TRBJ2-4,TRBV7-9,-,TGTGCCAGCAGCCCAGAAGGCTTCCAGGGGAGACTAGCCAAAAACATTCAGTACTTC,CASSPEGFQGRLAKNIQYF
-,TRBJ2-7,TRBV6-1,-,TGTGCCAGCAGTGAATGGGTCGGGGGATCCTACGAGCAGTACTTC,CASSEWVGGSYEQYF
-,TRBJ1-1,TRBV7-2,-,TGTGCCAGCAGCTCCTATCTACAGGGCGAAGCTTTCTTC,CASSSYLQGEAFF
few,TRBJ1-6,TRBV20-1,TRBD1,TGCAGTGCCGCCGACAGGGCAGTTAATTCACCCCTCCACTTT,CSAADRAVNSPLHF
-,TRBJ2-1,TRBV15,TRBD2,TGTGCCACCAGCAGAATAAGAGGCGGGGGGGGGTCCTACAATGAGCAGTTCTTC,CATSRIRGGGGSYNEQFF
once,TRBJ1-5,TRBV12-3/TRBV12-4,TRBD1,TGTGCCAGCAGTTACGGGACAGGGGCTTATAGCAATCAGCCCCAGCATTTT,CASSYGTGAYSNQPQHF
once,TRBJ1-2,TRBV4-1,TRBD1,TGCGCCAGCAGCCAGAGACAGGGGTCCGACTATGGCTACACCTTC,CASSQRQGSDYGYTF
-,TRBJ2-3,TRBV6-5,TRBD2,TGTGCCAGCAGTTGGGGACTAGCGGGGGGGTACGATACGCAGTATTTT,CASSWGLAGGYDTQYF
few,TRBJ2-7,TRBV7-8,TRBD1,TGTGCCAGCAGGAACCGGGACAGGTTCGACGAGCAGTACTTC,CASRNRDRFDEQYF
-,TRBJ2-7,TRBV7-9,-,TGTGCCAGCAGCGCGCAGGGAGGTGGGCAGTACTTC,CASSAQGGGQYF
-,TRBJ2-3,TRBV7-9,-,TGTGCCAGCAACCTCAATGACGGAACAGATACGCAGTATTTT,CASNLNDGTDTQYF